Listed below are T cell receptor beta chains from one sample, sequenced in a study of cytomegalovirus exposure and HLA in healthy donors. Data came from immunoSEQ multiplex PCR; TCRdb stores just in-frame clones and leaves some out. Of some 120,000 clones in the sample, approximately 80% were seen once. The sample was PBMCs. The receptor source for this set is a man aged 40-55 years in good health and CMV-seronegative. CDR3s include the opening cysteine and the closing phenylalanine or tryptophan. The order of the fields is CDR3 protein, D gene, J gene, V gene. A D gene is named only where the DNA matches it firmly.

CASRPGGSNYGYTF NA TRBJ1-2 TRBV11-2
CASSFAGYNSPLHF NA TRBJ1-6 TRBV28
CASSQDQVGTGELFF NA TRBJ2-2 TRBV4-3
CASRPFGQSMGSPLHF NA TRBJ1-6 TRBV2
CASSFPARGDSYEQYF TRBD2 NA TRBV7-6
CASSPRTGRETGELFF NA TRBJ2-2 TRBV9
CASSRGAYEQYF TRBD2 TRBJ2-7 TRBV7-2
CASSIHPSGRGGYEQYF NA NA TRBV11-1
CASSLTGANYGYTF TRBD1 TRBJ1-2 TRBV13
CASIGGTYIQYF NA TRBJ2-4 TRBV2
CASSRTGGNQPQHF TRBD1 TRBJ1-5 TRBV4-2
CSGGQNYGYTF TRBD1 TRBJ1-2 TRBV20-1
CASSERGGLERRRGYNEQFF TRBD2 TRBJ2-1 TRBV6-1
CAWAAGLNNEKLFF NA TRBJ1-4 TRBV30
CASSSPLAGGSYNEQFF TRBD2 TRBJ2-1 TRBV11-1
CASSLRADGQEAFF NA TRBJ1-1 TRBV7-3
CASSLVPDRYNEQFF NA TRBJ2-1 TRBV7-6
CASKGELGTQYF NA TRBJ2-5 TRBV2
CASSETGGPYNEQFF TRBD2 TRBJ2-1 TRBV2
CASTPPRRNTEAFF NA TRBJ1-1 TRBV28
CASSETRTNEKLFF NA TRBJ1-4 TRBV6-1
CASSWKTGKDNSPLHF TRBD1 TRBJ1-6 TRBV28
CASSSSTYPNQPQHF NA TRBJ1-5 TRBV27
CASSEARGKNTEAFF NA TRBJ1-1 TRBV2
CASSRTGERGGAQETQYF TRBD2 TRBJ2-5 TRBV7-9
CATAPDLAGGAQYF TRBD2 TRBJ2-3 TRBV15
CASSFGPDTQYF NA TRBJ2-3 TRBV6-6
CASSLLGLGTRETQYF TRBD2 TRBJ2-5 TRBV5-6
CSARSGSEQFF NA TRBJ2-1 TRBV29-1
CASSPGTGVMSEQYF TRBD1 TRBJ2-7 TRBV14
CASGSGQGTMNTEAFF TRBD1 TRBJ1-1 TRBV27
CATSRAGTGSNEQFF TRBD1 TRBJ2-1 TRBV15
CASRMAGGDYNEQFF TRBD2 TRBJ2-1 TRBV7-8
CASSVSGNTEAFF NA TRBJ1-1 TRBV2
CASSPSGAGGPTQYF TRBD2 TRBJ2-3 TRBV2
CASRGGTEAFF NA TRBJ1-1 TRBV27
CASSPTDGVVYGYTF NA TRBJ1-2 TRBV9
CASSISRGTEAFF NA TRBJ1-1 TRBV19
CASSLGRGTDTQYF TRBD2 TRBJ2-3 TRBV7-2
CSVEFRASQETQYF NA TRBJ2-5 TRBV29-1